The 19 T cell receptor beta chains given below trace back to one sample, sequenced in a study of low-dose radiotherapy and immunotherapy resistance in tumors. Time point given: before trial treatment. TRAV- and TRBV-specific primers primed first-strand cDNA, covering alpha and beta chains. Amplification, which lasted 20 PCR cycles, used a constant-region primer and V-primer adapter to amplify TCRs. TCRdb independently ran MiXCR on the reads; one entry per CDR3 protein. The sample consists of approximately 84,000 distinct CDR3 sequences, about 18% of them appearing once. Sequencing was performed on PBMCs, taken before treatment. The receptors here all came from a male donor with prostate cancer.

This clonotype was observed many times. The rearrangement links TRBV27 to TRBJ2-7, with D perhaps TRBD2 (5 bases). The V gene's germline CDR1 is MNHEY and CDR2 SMNVEV (reference sequence). Trimming pared 3 bases from V and 7 bases from J, leaving 13 bases between. The CDR3 contains 13 residues. The CDR3, as DNA: TGTGCCAGCAGTTTTTCGGGATTTGGGGAGCAGTACTTC. Protein: CASSFSGFGEQYF.

This chain links TRBV5-1 with TRBJ2-2, with 11 bases lining up with TRBD2. V lost 4 bases to trimming and J lost 4 bases; unmatched junction nucleotides: 6. The CDR3 contains 16 residues. Germline loops: CDR1 SGHRS, CDR2 YFSETQ. CDR3 coding DNA: TGCGCCAGCAGCGAAACTAGCGGGAGCGTCACCGGGGAGCTGTTTTTT. Amino acids: CASSETSGSVTGELFF.

This clonotype was observed at least ten times. This chain connects TRBV13 to TRBJ2-3, with 12 bases fitting TRBD2. Trimming took 5 bases from V and 6 from J; bases not matched to a gene: 9. CDR3 size: 16 residues. CDR1 and CDR2 from the germline V gene are PRHDT and FYEKMQ (reference sequence). The CDR3 protein is CASSEGLAGTRDTQYF. CDR3 coding DNA: TGTGCCAGCAGCGAGGGACTAGCGGGTACACGTGATACGCAGTATTTT.

This clonotype was detected many times. CDR3 DNA sequence: TGTGCCAGCAGCTCGACCACAGGGAGCTCGAGCTCCTACAATGAGCAGTTCTTC. As protein: CASSSTTGSSSSYNEQFF. The rearrangement uses TRBV7-9 and TRBJ2-1; TRBD1 might be the D (6 bases). The CDR3 is 18 amino acids. The germline gives CDR1 SEHNR, CDR2 FQNEAQ (reference sequence). V shed 4 bases and J shed 0 bases, with 19 bases lying between them.

With regard to this clonotype: The likely explanation is a read error, given a far larger clone one base away. This chain uses TRBV2 with TRBJ2-3, with 10 bases that match TRBD2. The CDR3 runs 17 residues. CDR1 SNHLY and CDR2 FYNNEI come from the germline V gene. The CDR3 DNA sequence: TGTGCCAGCAGTTACTCGAGTGAAGCGGGGGGGCCAGATACGCGGTATTTT. This sequence encodes CASSYSSEAGGPDTRYF.

A word on this clonotype: It differs at one base from a far larger clone, so likely a read error. The DNA for the CDR3 is TGTGCCAACAGAACGGGACGCCACCCCTCCTACGAGCAGTACTTC. Amino acid sequence: CANRTGRHPSYEQYF. This chain uses TRBV6-1 with TRBJ2-7; the D call may be TRBD1 or TRBD2 (5 bases each). Germline CDR1 and CDR2: MNHNS and SASEGT. The CDR3 totals 15 residues. Trimming took off 10 bases at V and 0 bases at J, with 19 bases between the two ends.

The table lists this clonotype with many counts. This chain links TRBV6-6 with TRBJ2-3; possible D gene TRBD2, 7 bases. Germline CDR1 is MNHNY and CDR2 is SVGAGI (reference sequence). V dropped 2 bases and J dropped 4 bases, with 16 bases sitting between them. The CDR3 has 16 amino acids. The CDR3 sequence: CASSYVGGHASDTQYF. As DNA, the CDR3 is TGTGCCAGCAGTTACGTGGGGGGGCATGCTTCAGATACGCAGTATTTT.

This chain joins TRBV6-8 and TRBJ1-3; D may be TRBD1 (6 bases). This CDR3 spans 15 amino acids. Germline CDR1 is MNHGY and CDR2 is SAAAGT. Trimming cost V 0 bases and J 8 bases, with 14 bases left between them. CDR3 protein: CASSYSGGAGDTIYF. Here the CDR3 DNA reads TGTGCCAGCAGTTACTCGGGGGGGGCTGGGGACACCATATATTTT.

The chain employs TRBV23-1 and TRBJ2-2; D gene ambiguous. TRBV23-1 is known as an ORF, though its function is uncertain. Between the trimmed V and J ends, which lost 8 bases and 0 bases, there was a span of 16 bases. CDR3 length: 16 amino acids. This CDR3 is CASFLLRVANTGELFF. The DNA of the CDR3 is TGCGCCAGCTTCCTTCTTCGTGTAGCGAACACCGGGGAGCTGTTTTTT.

The genes are TRBV5-1 and TRBJ2-2; 12 bases are a match to TRBD2. J lost 2 bases, V lost 2 bases, and 13 bases had no gene match. Germline CDR1 SGHRS, CDR2 YFSETQ. The CDR3 length is 20 residues. The CDR3 region is CASSFSSGGASGANTGELFF. DNA of the CDR3: TGCGCCAGCAGCTTTTCTAGCGGGGGGGCCTCTGGGGCCAACACCGGGGAGCTGTTTTTT.

This clonotype was found many times. The chain links TRBV20-1 to TRBJ2-5; D is undetermined. Germline-derived CDR1 and CDR2 are DFQATT and SNEGSKA (reference sequence). The CDR3 covers 15 residues. Trimming took off 0 bases at V and 1 base at J, with 12 bases between the two ends. The chain's CDR3 is CSAREARNFQETQYF. The CDR3 DNA sequence: TGCAGTGCTAGAGAGGCGAGGAACTTCCAAGAGACCCAGTACTTC.

This clonotype was counted ten times or more. J is TRBJ2-1 and V is TRBV7-9, with 8 nucleotides matching TRBD2. V lost 0 bases, J lost 9 bases, and 7 bases stayed unmatched. The length of the CDR3 is 15 residues. Germline loops: CDR1 SEHNR, CDR2 FQNEAQ (reference sequence). The CDR3 protein is CASSLAGGGTSEQFF. The DNA for the CDR3 is TGTGCCAGCAGCTTAGCAGGCGGGGGGACCAGTGAGCAGTTCTTC.

V is TRBV6-2 or TRBV6-3 and J is TRBJ2-3; D may be TRBD1 (6 bases). Trimming shortened V by 4 bases and J by 1 base, and 12 bases separated the two germline ends. The CDR3 spans 15 residues. CDR1 is MNHEY and CDR2 is SVGEGT in the germline V gene. The CDR3 loop reads CASSLQGRGTDTQYF. CDR3 nucleotides: TGTGCCAGCAGTTTGCAGGGGAGAGGCACAGATACGCAGTATTTT.

Note on this clonotype: A far larger clone is one nucleotide away, so this likely arose from a read error. The rearrangement uses TRBV6-5 and TRBJ2-2; possibly TRBD2 for D (5 bases). Germline V lookup: CDR1 MNHEY, CDR2 SVGAGI. The CDR3 consists of 11 residues. The CDR3 nucleotides are TGTGCCAGCAGTTACACCGGGGAGCCGTTTTTT. This encodes CASSYTGEPFF.

V and J are TRBV6-1 and TRBJ1-1; D may be TRBD1 (5 bases). The CDR3 sequence is 15 residues long. Germline CDR1 MNHNS, CDR2 SASEGT. With 4 bases removed from V and 6 bases from J, the gap between germline ends came to 18 bases. The CDR3 DNA follows: TGTGCCAGCAGTGCGCGCCTTGGGACGGAGCCTGAAGCTTTCTTT. This gives the protein CASSARLGTEPEAFF.

This clonotype was seen at least ten times. This chain connects TRBV7-9 to TRBJ2-7; D gene ambiguous. Germline CDR1 reads SEHNR; CDR2 reads FQNEAQ (reference sequence). V dropped 4 bases and J dropped 3 bases, with 16 bases sitting between them. The CDR3 length is 15 residues. CDR3 nucleotides: TGTGCCAGCAGCTCCCTAGGGCTTAAGGGCTACGAGCAGTACTTC. Translation gives CASSSLGLKGYEQYF.

This clonotype has more than one count but fewer than ten. The rearrangement joins TRBV6-2 or TRBV6-3 to TRBJ1-1; D is unclear. Germline-derived CDR1 and CDR2 are MNHEY and SVGEGT. With 7 bases removed from V and 0 bases from J, the gap between germline ends came to 12 bases. CDR3 size: 14 residues. The CDR3 here is CASTPLRVNTEAFF. For the CDR3, the DNA is TGTGCCAGCACCCCCCTACGAGTGAACACTGAAGCTTTCTTT.

At least ten counts were recorded for this clonotype. The chain uses TRBV7-2 and TRBJ2-4, with 7 positions matching TRBD2. V dropped 5 bases and J dropped 13; count of bases not matched to a gene: 14. Germline CDR1 is SGHTA and CDR2 is FQGNSA. The CDR3 is made up of 14 amino acids. CDR3 coding DNA: TGTGCCAGCAGCCCTACCCTGACTAGCAGGATCCAGTACTTC. Translating gives CASSPTLTSRIQYF.

The chain is built from TRBV10-1 and TRBJ2-5; D is possibly TRBD1 or TRBD2 (5 bases each). Trimming took off 0 bases at V and 4 bases at J, with 12 bases between the two ends. CDR1 and CDR2 from the germline V gene are WNHNN and SYGVQD (reference sequence). This CDR3 is 15 amino acids long. CDR3 in amino acids: CASSESTGTAETQYF. The CDR3 region has the DNA TGCGCCAGCAGTGAGTCGACGGGGACCGCAGAGACCCAGTACTTC.